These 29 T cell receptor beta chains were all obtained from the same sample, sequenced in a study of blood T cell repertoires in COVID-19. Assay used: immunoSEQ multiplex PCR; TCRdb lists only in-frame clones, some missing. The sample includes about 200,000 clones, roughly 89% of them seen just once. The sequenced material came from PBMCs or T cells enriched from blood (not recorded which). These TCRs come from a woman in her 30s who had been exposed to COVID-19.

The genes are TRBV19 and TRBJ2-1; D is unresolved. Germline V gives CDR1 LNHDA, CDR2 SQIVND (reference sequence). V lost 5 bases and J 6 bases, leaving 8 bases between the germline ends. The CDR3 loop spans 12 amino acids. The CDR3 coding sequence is TGTGCCAGTAGTCTCGGTGGCAATGAGCAGTTCTTC. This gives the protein CASSLGGNEQFF.

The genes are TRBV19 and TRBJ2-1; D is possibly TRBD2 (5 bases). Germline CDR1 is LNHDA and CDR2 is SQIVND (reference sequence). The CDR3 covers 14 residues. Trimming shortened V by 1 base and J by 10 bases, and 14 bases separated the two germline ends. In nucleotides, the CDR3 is TGTGCCAGTAGTATAGGGACTGACATCCGGGAGCAGTTCTTC. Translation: CASSIGTDIREQFF. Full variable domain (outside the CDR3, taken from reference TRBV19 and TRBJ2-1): DGGITQSPKYLFRKEGQNVTLSCEQNLNHDAMYWYRQDPGQGLRLIYYSQIVNDFQKGDIAEGYSVSREKKESFPLTVTSAQKNPTAFYLCASSIGTDIREQFFGPGTRLTVL.

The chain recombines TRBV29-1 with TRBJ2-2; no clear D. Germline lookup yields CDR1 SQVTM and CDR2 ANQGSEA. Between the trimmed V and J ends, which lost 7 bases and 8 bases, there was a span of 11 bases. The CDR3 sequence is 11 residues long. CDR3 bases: TGCAGCGCCCTTAGTGTGGGGGAGCTGTTTTTT. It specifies CSALSVGELFF.

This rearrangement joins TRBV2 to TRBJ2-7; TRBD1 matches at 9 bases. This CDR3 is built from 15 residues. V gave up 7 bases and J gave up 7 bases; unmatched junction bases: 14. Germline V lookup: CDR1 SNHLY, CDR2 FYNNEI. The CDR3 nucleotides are TGTGCCAGCACTAAAGAGGGGACAGGGTACCGTGAGCAGTACTTC. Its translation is CASTKEGTGYREQYF.

The CDR3 nucleotides read TGTGCCAGCAGCCAAGTCCGGGGAAAGGGAGGTACGCAGTATTTT. This gives the protein CASSQVRGKGGTQYF. V usage is TRBV14 and J usage is TRBJ2-3, with D maybe TRBD2 (6 bases). V dropped 1 base and J dropped 8 bases, with 16 bases sitting between them. The germline CDR1 and CDR2 sequences are SGHDN and FVKESK. The length of the CDR3 is 15 residues. The entire variable domain, with the rest obtained from reference TRBV14 and TRBJ2-3, is as follows: EAGVTQFPSHSVIEKGQTVTLRCDPISGHDNLYWYRRVMGKEIKFLLHFVKESKQDESGMPNNRFLAERTGGTYSTLKVQPAELEDSGVYFCASSQVRGKGGTQYFGPGTRLTVL.

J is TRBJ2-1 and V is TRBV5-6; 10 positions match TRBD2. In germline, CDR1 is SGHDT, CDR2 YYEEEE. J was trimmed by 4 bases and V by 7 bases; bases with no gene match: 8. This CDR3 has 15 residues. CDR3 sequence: CASGRRLAGYNEQFF. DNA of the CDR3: TGTGCCAGCGGCCGTCGACTAGCGGGTTACAATGAGCAGTTCTTC.

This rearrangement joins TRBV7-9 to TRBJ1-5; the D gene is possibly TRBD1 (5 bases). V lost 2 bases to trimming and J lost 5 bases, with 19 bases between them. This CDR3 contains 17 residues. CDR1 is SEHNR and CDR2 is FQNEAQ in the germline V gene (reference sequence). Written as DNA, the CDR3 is TGTGCCAGCAGCTTATTGTTTCGCAGGGAGGTGTATCAGCCCCAGCATTTT. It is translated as CASSLLFRREVYQPQHF.

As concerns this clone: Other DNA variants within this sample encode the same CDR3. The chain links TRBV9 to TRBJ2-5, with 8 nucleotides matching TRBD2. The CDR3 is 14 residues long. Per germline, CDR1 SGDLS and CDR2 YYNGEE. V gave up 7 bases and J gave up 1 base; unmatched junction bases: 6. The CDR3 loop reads CASGTSGGQETQYF. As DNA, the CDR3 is TGTGCCAGCGGGACTAGTGGGGGCCAAGAGACCCAGTACTTC.

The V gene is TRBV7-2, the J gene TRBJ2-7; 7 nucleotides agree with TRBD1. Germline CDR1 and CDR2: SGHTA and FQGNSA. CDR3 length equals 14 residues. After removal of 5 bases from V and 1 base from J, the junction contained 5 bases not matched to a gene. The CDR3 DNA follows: TGTGCCAGCAGCGCAAACAGGGGATCCTACGAGCAGTACTTC. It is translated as CASSANRGSYEQYF.

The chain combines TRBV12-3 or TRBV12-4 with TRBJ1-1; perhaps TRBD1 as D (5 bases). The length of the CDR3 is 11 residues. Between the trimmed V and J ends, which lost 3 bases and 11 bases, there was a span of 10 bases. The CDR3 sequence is CASSFQGGAFF. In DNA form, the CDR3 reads TGTGCCAGCAGTTTTCAGGGCGGTGCTTTCTTT.

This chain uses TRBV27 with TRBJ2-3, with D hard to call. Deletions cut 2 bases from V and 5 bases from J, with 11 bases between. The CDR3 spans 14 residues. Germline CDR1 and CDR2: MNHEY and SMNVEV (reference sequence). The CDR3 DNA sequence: TGTGCCAGCAGTTTAATTTTCGGTCTAGATACGCAGTATTTT. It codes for CASSLIFGLDTQYF.

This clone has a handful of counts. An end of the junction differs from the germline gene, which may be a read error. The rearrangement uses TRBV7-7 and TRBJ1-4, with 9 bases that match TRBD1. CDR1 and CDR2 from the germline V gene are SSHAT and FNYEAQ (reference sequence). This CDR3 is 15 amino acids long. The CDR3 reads CASSSGQGLNEKLFF. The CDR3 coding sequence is TGTGCTAGCAGCTCAGGACAGGGGCTTAATGAAAAACTGTTTTTT.

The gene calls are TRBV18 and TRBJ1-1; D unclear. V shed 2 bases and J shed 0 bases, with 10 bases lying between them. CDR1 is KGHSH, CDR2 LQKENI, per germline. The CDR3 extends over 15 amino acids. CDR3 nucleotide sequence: TGTGCCAGCTCACCAGAACAGCTCATGAACACTGAAGCTTTCTTT. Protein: CASSPEQLMNTEAFF.

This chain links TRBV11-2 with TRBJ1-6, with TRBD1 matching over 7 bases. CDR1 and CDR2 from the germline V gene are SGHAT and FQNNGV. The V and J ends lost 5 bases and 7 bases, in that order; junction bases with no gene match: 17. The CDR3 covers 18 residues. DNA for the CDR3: TGTGCCAGCAGCCGGATCTATATTAGGGACAGCTCCAATTCACCCCTCCACTTT. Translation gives CASSRIYIRDSSNSPLHF. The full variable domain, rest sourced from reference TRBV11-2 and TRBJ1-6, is EAGVAQSPRYKIIEKRQSVAFWCNPISGHATLYWYQQILGQGPKLLIQFQNNGVVDDSQLPKDRFSAERLKGVDSTLKIQPAKLEDSAVYLCASSRIYIRDSSNSPLHFGNGTRLTVT.

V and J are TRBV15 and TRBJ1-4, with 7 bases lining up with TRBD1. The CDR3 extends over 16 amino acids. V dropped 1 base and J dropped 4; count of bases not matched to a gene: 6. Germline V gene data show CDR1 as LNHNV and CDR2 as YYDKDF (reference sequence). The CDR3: CATSRGMTGINEKLFF. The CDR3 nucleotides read TGTGCCACCAGCAGAGGGATGACAGGGATTAATGAAAAACTGTTTTTT.

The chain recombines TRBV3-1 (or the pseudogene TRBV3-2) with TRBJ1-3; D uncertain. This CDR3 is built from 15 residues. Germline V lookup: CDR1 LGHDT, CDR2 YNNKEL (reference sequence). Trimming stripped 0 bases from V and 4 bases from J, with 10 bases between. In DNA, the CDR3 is TGTGCCAGCAGCCAAGACTCAACCACAGGAAACACCATATATTTT. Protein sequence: CASSQDSTTGNTIYF.

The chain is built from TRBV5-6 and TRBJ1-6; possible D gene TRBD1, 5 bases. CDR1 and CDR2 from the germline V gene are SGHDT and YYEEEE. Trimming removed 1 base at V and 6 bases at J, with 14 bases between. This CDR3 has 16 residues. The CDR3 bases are TGTGCCAGCAGCTTGTCGGCGGGACGCTTTAATTCACCCCTCCACTTT. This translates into CASSLSAGRFNSPLHF.

This CDR3 is CASKVGTESSPLHF. The CDR3 DNA reads as TGTGCCAGCAAGGTAGGGACAGAATCATCACCCCTCCACTTT. The chain joins TRBV5-6 to TRBJ1-6; the match to TRBD1 covers 7 bases. The V gene end was trimmed by 6 bases and the J gene end by 10 bases; junction bases not matched to a gene: 10. Germline lookup yields CDR1 SGHDT and CDR2 YYEEEE. The CDR3 contains 14 residues.

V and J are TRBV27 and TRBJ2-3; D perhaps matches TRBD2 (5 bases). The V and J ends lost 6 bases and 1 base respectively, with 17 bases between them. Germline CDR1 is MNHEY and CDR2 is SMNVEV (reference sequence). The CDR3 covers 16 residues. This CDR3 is CASRPEGLWGTDTQYF. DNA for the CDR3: TGTGCCAGCAGACCTGAGGGCCTTTGGGGCACAGATACGCAGTATTTT.

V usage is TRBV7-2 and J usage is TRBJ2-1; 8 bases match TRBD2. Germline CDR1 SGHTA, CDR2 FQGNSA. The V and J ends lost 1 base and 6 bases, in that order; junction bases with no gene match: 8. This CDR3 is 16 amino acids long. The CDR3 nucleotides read TGTGCCAGCAGCTTAGACCTCAGCGGGGGTATCAATGAGCAGTTCTTC. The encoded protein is CASSLDLSGGINEQFF.

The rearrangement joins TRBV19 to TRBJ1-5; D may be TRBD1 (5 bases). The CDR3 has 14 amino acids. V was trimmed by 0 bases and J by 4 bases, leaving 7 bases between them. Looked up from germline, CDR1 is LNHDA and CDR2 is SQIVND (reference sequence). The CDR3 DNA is TGTGCCAGTAGTATAGAACAGGTTAATCAGCCCCAGCATTTT. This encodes CASSIEQVNQPQHF.

Here the CDR3 reads CASSVGQAYEQYF. For the CDR3, the DNA is TGTGCCAGCAGCGTTGGACAGGCCTACGAGCAGTACTTC. The chain has TRBV5-4 and TRBJ2-7; 7 positions agree with TRBD1. Trimming took 4 bases from V and 2 from J; bases not matched to a gene: 3. CDR3 size: 13 residues. Germline-derived CDR1 and CDR2 are SGHNT and YYREEE (reference sequence).

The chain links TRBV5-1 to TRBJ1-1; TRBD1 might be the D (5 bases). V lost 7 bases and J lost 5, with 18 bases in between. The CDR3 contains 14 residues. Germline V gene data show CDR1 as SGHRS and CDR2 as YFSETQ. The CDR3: CASGGVPDSTEAFF. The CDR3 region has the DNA TGCGCCAGCGGGGGGGTCCCGGACTCGACTGAAGCTTTCTTT.

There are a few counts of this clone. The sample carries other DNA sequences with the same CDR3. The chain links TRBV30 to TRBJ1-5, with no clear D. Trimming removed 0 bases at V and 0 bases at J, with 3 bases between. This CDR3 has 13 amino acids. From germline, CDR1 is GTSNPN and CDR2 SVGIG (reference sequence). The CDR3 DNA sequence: TGTGCCTGGAGTGTACATAGCAATCAGCCCCAGCATTTT. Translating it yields CAWSVHSNQPQHF.

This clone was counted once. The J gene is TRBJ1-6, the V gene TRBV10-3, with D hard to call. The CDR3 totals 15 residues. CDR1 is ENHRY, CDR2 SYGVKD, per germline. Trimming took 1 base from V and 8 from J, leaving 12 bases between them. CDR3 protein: CAISEYQASDSPLHF. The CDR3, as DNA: TGTGCCATCAGTGAGTATCAAGCGTCTGATTCACCCCTCCACTTT.

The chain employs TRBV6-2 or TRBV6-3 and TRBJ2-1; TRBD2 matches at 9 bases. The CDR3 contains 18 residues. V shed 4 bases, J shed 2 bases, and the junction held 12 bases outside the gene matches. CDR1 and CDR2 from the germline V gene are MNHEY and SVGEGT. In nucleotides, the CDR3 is TGTGCCAGCAGTTCCGTCCCCCGTAGCGGGGGAACCTACAATGAGCAGTTCTTC. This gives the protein CASSSVPRSGGTYNEQFF.

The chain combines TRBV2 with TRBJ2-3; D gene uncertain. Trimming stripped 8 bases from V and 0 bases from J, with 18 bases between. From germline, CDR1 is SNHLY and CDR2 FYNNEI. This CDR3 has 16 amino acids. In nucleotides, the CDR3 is TGTGCCAGCCCCCGTCCCGCGCTAGAAAGCACAGATACGCAGTATTTT. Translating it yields CASPRPALESTDTQYF.

The CDR3 loop reads CASRTGGHYEQYF. The CDR3 DNA is TGTGCCAGCAGAACAGGGGGCCACTACGAGCAGTACTTC. This chain joins TRBV27 and TRBJ2-7, with 9 bases identical to TRBD1. CDR3 length equals 13 residues. Losses at the gene ends were 6 bases for V and 3 bases for J; bases not matched to a gene: 3. Germline CDR1 and CDR2: MNHEY and SMNVEV (reference sequence).

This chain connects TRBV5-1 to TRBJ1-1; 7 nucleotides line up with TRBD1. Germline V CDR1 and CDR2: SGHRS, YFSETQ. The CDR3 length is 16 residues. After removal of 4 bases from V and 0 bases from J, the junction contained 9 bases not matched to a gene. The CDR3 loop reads CASSISPGQMNTEAFF. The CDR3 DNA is TGCGCCAGCAGCATAAGCCCGGGACAGATGAACACTGAAGCTTTCTTT.